This T cell receptor (beta chain) derives from a study of immune characterization of retroperitoneal liposarcoma. TCRdb processed the PCR reads anew with MiXCR; each CDR3 protein has one entry. The sample lists some 11,000 distinct CDR3 sequences; around a quarter were seen once. This clonotype was seen repeatedly, ten times or more. This TCR came from a male donor with retroperitoneal liposarcoma. Sequencing was done on a sample of tumor tissue.

In DNA form, the CDR3 reads TGTGCCAGCAGCTTTTCGACAGGGAGCTCCTACGAGCAGTTCTTC. This sequence encodes CASSFSTGSSYEQFF. J is TRBJ2-1 and V is TRBV11-2, with 7 bases aligning to TRBD1. Trimming at V came to 3 bases and at J to 10 bases, leaving 12 bases not matched to a gene. Germline assignment: CDR1 SGHAT and CDR2 FQNNGV. The CDR3 extends over 15 amino acids.